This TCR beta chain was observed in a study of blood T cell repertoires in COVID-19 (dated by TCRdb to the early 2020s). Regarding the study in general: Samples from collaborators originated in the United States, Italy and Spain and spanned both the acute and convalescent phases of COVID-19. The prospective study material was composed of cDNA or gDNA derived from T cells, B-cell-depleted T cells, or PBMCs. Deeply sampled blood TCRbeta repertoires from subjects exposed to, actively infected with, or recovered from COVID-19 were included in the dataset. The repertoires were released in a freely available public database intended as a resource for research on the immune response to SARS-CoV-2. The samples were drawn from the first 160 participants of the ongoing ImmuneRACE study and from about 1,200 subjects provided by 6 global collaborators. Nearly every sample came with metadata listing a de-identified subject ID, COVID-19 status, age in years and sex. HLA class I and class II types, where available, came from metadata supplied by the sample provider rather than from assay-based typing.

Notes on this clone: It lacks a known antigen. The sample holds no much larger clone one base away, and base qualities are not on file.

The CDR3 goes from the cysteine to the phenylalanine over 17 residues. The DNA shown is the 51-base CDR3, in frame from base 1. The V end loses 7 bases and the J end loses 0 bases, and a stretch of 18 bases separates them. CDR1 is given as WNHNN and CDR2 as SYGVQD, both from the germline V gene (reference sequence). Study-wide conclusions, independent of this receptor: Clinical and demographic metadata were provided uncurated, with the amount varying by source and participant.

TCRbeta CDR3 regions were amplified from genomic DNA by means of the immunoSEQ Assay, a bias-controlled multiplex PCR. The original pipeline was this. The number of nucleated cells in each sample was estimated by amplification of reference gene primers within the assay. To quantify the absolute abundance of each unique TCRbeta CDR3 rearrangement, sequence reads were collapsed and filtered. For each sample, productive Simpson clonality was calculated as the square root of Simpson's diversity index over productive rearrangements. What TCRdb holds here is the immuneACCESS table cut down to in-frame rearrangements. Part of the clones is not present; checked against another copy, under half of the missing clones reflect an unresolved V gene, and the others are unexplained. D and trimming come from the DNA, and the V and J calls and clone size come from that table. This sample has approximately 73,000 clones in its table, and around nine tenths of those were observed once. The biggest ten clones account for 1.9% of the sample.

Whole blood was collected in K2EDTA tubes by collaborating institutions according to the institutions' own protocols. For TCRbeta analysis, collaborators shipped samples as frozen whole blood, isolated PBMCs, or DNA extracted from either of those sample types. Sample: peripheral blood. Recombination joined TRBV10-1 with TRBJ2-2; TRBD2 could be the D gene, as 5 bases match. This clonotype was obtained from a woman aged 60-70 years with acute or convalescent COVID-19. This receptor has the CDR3 CASTRGIQHANTGELFF. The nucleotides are TGCGCCAGCACCCGGGGTATACAGCACGCGAACACCGGGGAGCTGTTTTTT.